These T cell receptor beta chains were read from a single sample in a study of blood T cells in healthy people across ages. TCRdb re-analysed the 5' RACE reads in MiXCR, keeping a single row per CDR3 protein. The data show 800,000 to 950,000 distinct CDR3 sequences, almost 30% seen once. This sample was also put to use in a study of T cells of mothers and their children.

The specimen sequenced was blood. The receptors derive from a woman in her thirties or forties in good health. Each CDR3 is given with its conserved first and last residue. A D gene is named only where the DNA matches it firmly. Size values are once, few and many counts, or a class for expanded clones, and some rows have none.

d_call j_call clone_size v_call cdr3_aa cdr3_nt
TRBD2 TRBJ2-3 - TRBV20-1 CSAGDLSGGMNTDTQYF TGCAGTGCTGGAGATCTTAGCGGGGGGATGAACACAGATACGCAGTATTTT
- TRBJ2-3 - TRBV12-3/TRBV12-4 CASQGGVHTDTQYF TGTGCCAGCCAGGGGGGGGTTCACACAGATACGCAGTATTTT
- TRBJ2-2 - TRBV20-1 CSAMGGGGDTGELFF TGCAGTGCTATGGGAGGGGGCGGGGACACCGGGGAGCTGTTTTTT
TRBD2 TRBJ2-1 few TRBV7-9 CASSSGGGLAVNERFF TGTGCCAGCAGCTCCGGGGGGGGACTAGCCGTCAATGAGCGGTTCTTC
- TRBJ1-5 - TRBV20-1 CSARGQLQPQHF TGCAGTGCTAGAGGACAGCTTCAGCCCCAGCATTTT
TRBD2 TRBJ2-5 - TRBV7-2 CASNKAGAYIKETQYF TGTGCCAGCAACAAAGCGGGGGCCTATATTAAAGAGACCCAGTACTTC
- TRBJ1-2 - TRBV28 CAIKGQGDPYGYTF TGTGCCATCAAAGGACAAGGAGATCCCTATGGCTACACCTTC
- TRBJ2-1 many TRBV12-3/TRBV12-4 CASSLVLYNEQFF TGTGCCAGCAGTTTAGTACTCTACAATGAGCAGTTCTTC
TRBD1 TRBJ1-2 - TRBV12-3/TRBV12-4 CASRPDRAPNYGCTF TGTGCCAGCAGACCGGACAGGGCACCCAACTATGGCTGCACCTTC
- TRBJ2-5 few TRBV7-9 CASSSQPQGYQETQYF TGTGCCAGCAGCTCCCAACCCCAGGGTTACCAAGAGACCCAGTACTTC
TRBD1 TRBJ1-5 - TRBV20-1 CSARARDRGNQPQHF TGCAGTGCTAGAGCCCGGGACAGGGGGAATCAGCCCCAGCATTTT
- TRBJ2-5 many TRBV29-1 CSVGDNIGTQYF TGCAGCGTTGGCGACAACATCGGGACCCAGTACTTC
TRBD1 TRBJ2-7 many TRBV5-1 CASSAGGTGRYEQYF TGCGCCAGCTCCGCCGGGGGGACAGGGAGGTACGAGCAGTACTTC
- TRBJ2-7 few TRBV9 CASSTQGSPSYEQYF TGTGCCAGCAGCACGCAGGGGAGTCCGTCCTACGAGCAGTACTTC
TRBD1 TRBJ2-5 many TRBV7-2 CASSPGTVIGQETQYF TGTGCCAGCAGCCCAGGGACAGTAATTGGCCAAGAGACCCAGTACTTC
- TRBJ1-4 - TRBV18 CASSPRGTSTNEKLFF TGTGCCAGCTCACCACGGGGGACCTCAACTAATGAAAAACTGTTTTTT
TRBD1 TRBJ2-7 - TRBV28 CASSWTQGAAIYEQYF TGTGCCAGCAGTTGGACACAGGGGGCGGCTATCTACGAGCAGTACTTC
TRBD1 TRBJ2-7 few TRBV7-2 CASSLQGALSYEQYF TGTGCCAGCAGTTTACAGGGGGCGCTTTCCTACGAGCAGTACTTC
TRBD1 TRBJ2-7 few TRBV28 CASSPPRGQGAYEQYF TGTGCCAGCAGTCCTCCCCGGGGACAGGGGGCTTACGAGCAGTACTTC
- TRBJ2-1 - TRBV15 CATSREELPYEQFF TGCGCCACCAGCAGAGAGGAGCTCCCCTACGAGCAGTTCTTC
- TRBJ2-7 many TRBV14 CASSQIPTKAAQYF TGTGCCAGCAGCCAAATACCGACAAAGGCGGCGCAGTACTTC
- TRBJ2-7 many TRBV29-1 CSVPGERATYEQYF TGCAGCGTCCCCGGAGAGAGGGCTACCTACGAGCAGTACTTC
- TRBJ1-2 - TRBV7-9 CASPAGGYTF TGTGCCAGTCCTGCTGGAGGCTACACCTTC
- TRBJ1-2 - TRBV9 CASSNRGGANYGYTF TGTGCCAGCAGCAACCGGGGGGGGGCTAACTATGGCTACACCTTC
- TRBJ1-1 - TRBV2 CASSHKNTEAFF TGTGCCAGCAGTCATAAGAACACTGAAGCTTTCTTT
- TRBJ1-2 few TRBV4-3 CASSHPGDGYTF TGCGCCAGCAGCCATCCTGGGGATGGCTACACCTTC
- TRBJ2-7 - TRBV28 CASNGAPQSYEQYF TGTGCCAGCAATGGGGCACCCCAGAGCTACGAGCAGTACTTC
- TRBJ2-5 few TRBV15 CATSRAGPGETQYF TGTGCCACCAGCAGAGCGGGGCCCGGGGAGACCCAGTACTTC
- TRBJ1-6 few TRBV18 CASSLLQELAYNSPLHF TGTGCCAGCTCACTATTACAGGAGTTGGCCTATAATTCACCCCTCCACTTT
- TRBJ1-2 - TRBV6-1 CASSDGPNYGYTF TGTGCCAGCAGTGACGGACCAAACTATGGCTACACCTTC
- TRBJ2-2 many TRBV19 CASSSGHHRTGELFF TGTGCCAGTAGTTCCGGACACCATAGGACCGGGGAGCTGTTTTTT
- TRBJ2-6 many TRBV9 CASGEQGPTSGANVLTF TGTGCCAGCGGAGAACAGGGTCCCACTTCTGGGGCCAACGTCCTGACTTTC
- TRBJ1-5 many TRBV20-1 CSANYQGQPQHF TGCAGTGCTAACTATCAGGGTCAGCCCCAGCATTTT
TRBD2 TRBJ2-1 - TRBV3-1 CASSRASGAGGRWQFF TGTGCCAGCAGCCGAGCAAGTGGGGCGGGAGGTCGTTGGCAGTTCTTC
TRBD1 TRBJ1-2 - TRBV5-1 CASRSGQDTNYGYTF TGCGCCAGCAGGTCGGGACAGGATACTAACTATGGCTACACCTTC
TRBD1 TRBJ2-3 few TRBV20-1 CSARGHRGELTDTQYF TGCAGTGCTAGAGGCCACAGGGGAGAGCTCACAGATACGCAGTATTTT
- TRBJ1-1 - TRBV2 CASRKSFMNTEAFF TGTGCCAGCAGGAAGTCTTTCATGAACACTGAAGCTTTCTTT
TRBD2 TRBJ2-7 - TRBV7-2 CASSSGTSVPCEQYF TGTGCCAGCAGCTCCGGGACTAGCGTTCCATGCGAGCAGTACTTC
- TRBJ1-2 few TRBV28 CASSLANEWGYGYTF TGTGCCAGCAGCCTAGCAAACGAGTGGGGATATGGCTACACCTTC
TRBD1 TRBJ2-5 many TRBV10-3 CAISGVTGGQETQYF TGTGCCATCAGTGGTGTGACAGGGGGCCAAGAGACCCAGTACTTC
- TRBJ1-6 - TRBV12-3/TRBV12-4 CASTSVVYNSPLHF TGTGCCAGCACCTCCGTGGTGTATAATTCACCCCTCCACTTT
TRBD2 TRBJ2-7 few TRBV10-3 CASRTSGGANEQYF TGTGCCAGCCGGACTAGCGGGGGGGCCAACGAGCAGTACTTC
TRBD1 TRBJ2-7 - TRBV7-3 CASSLNAGTGTYEQYF TGTGCCAGCAGCTTAAACGCCGGGACAGGGACATACGAGCAGTACTTC
- TRBJ2-1 few TRBV28 CASASGGQGRNEQFF TGTGCCAGCGCTAGCGGCGGACAGGGTCGGAATGAGCAGTTCTTC
- TRBJ2-1 many TRBV20-1 CSAPGLRGGSYNEQFF TGCAGTGCCCCGGGCCTAAGGGGTGGTTCCTACAATGAGCAGTTCTTC
TRBD1 TRBJ1-1 - TRBV29-1 CSVVIRRQGTEAFF TGCAGCGTTGTAATAAGGAGACAGGGTACTGAAGCTTTCTTT
TRBD2 TRBJ2-5 - TRBV6-6 CASTYSGGGQETQYF TGTGCCAGCACCTACTCCGGCGGGGGGCAAGAGACCCAGTACTTC
- TRBJ2-7 many TRBV27 CASSLGAIYEQYF TGTGCCAGCAGTTTAGGAGCCATCTACGAGCAGTACTTC